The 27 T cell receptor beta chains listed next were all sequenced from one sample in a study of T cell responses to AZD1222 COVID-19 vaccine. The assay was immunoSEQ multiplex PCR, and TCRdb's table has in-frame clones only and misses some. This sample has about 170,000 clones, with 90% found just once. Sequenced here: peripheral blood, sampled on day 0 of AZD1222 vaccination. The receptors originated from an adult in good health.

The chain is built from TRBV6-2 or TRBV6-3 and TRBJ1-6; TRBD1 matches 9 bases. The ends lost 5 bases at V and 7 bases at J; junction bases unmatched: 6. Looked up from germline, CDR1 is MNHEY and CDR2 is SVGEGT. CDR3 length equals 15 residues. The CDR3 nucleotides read TGTGCCAGCAGTCCGGGGACAGGGAACAATTCACCCCTCCACTTT. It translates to CASSPGTGNNSPLHF.

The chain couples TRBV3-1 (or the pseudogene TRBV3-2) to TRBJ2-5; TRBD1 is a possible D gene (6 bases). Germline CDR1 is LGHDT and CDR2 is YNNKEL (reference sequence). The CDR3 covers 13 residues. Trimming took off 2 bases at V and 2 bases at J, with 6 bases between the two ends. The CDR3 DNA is TGTGCCAGCAGCCAACAGGGGCAAGAGACCCAGTACTTC. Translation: CASSQQGQETQYF.

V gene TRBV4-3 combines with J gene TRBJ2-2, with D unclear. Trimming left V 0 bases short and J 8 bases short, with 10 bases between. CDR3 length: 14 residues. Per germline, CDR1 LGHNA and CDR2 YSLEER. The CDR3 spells CASSQDLKSGELFF. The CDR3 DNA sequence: TGCGCCAGCAGCCAAGATTTGAAATCGGGGGAGCTGTTTTTT.

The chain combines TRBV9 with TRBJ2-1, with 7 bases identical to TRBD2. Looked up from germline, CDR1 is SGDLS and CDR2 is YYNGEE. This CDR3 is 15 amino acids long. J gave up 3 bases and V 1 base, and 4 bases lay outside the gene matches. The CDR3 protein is CASSVSRGVYNEQFF. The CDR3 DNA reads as TGTGCCAGCAGCGTAAGCCGGGGGGTCTACAATGAGCAGTTCTTC.

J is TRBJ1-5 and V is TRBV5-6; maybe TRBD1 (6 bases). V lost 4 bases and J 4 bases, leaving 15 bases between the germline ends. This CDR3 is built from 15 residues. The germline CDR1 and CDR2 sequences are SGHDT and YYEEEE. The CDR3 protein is CASSDQTGGNQPQHF. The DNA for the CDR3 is TGTGCCAGCAGCGATCAGACAGGTGGTAATCAGCCCCAGCATTTT.

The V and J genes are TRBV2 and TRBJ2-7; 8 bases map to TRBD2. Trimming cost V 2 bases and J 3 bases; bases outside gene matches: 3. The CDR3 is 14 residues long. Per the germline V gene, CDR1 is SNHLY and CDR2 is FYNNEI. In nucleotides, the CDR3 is TGTGCCAGCAGTGAACTAGCGGGCCTCTACGAGCAGTACTTC. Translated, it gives CASSELAGLYEQYF.

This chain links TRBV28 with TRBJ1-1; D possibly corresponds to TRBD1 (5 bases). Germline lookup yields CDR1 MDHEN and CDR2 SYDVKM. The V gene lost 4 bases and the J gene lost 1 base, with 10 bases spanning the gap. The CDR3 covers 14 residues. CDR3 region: CASSSFGGNTEAFF. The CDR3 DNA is TGTGCCAGCAGTTCTTTCGGGGGGAACACTGAAGCTTTCTTT.

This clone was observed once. In nucleotides, the CDR3 is TGTGCCAGCAGTCCCTTGGGAGGCGGGGCTGAAAAACTGTTTTTT. Amino acid sequence: CASSPLGGGAEKLFF. The V call is TRBV7-6, the J call TRBJ1-4; D is perhaps TRBD1 (5 bases). The length of the CDR3 is 15 residues. The V end was cut by 6 bases, the J end by 7 bases, with 18 bases between. Germline assignment: CDR1 SGHVS and CDR2 FNYEAQ. Variable domain in full (rest from reference TRBV7-6 and TRBJ1-4): GAGVSQSPRYKVTKRGQDVALRCDPISGHVSLYWYRQALGQGPEFLTYFNYEAQQDKSGLPNDRFSAERPEGSISTLTIQRTEQRDSAMYRCASSPLGGGAEKLFFGSGTQLSVL.

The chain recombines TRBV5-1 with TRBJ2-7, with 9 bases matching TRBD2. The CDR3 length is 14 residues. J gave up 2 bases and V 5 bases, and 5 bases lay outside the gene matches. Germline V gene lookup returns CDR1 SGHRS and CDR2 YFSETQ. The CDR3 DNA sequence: TGCGCCAGCAGGTTGACTAGCGGTACCTACGAGCAGTACTTC. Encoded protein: CASRLTSGTYEQYF.

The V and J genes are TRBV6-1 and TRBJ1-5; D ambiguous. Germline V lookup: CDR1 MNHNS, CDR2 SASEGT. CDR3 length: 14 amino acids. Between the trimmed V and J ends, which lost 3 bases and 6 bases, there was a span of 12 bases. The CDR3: CASSEEPSGQPQHF. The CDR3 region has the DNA TGTGCCAGCAGTGAGGAGCCCTCGGGTCAGCCCCAGCATTTT.

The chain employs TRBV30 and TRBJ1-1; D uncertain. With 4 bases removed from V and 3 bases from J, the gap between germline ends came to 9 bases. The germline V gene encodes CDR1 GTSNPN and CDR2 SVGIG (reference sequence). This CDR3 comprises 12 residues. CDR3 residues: CAWKWVDTEAFF. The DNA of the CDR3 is TGTGCCTGGAAGTGGGTTGACACTGAAGCTTTCTTT.

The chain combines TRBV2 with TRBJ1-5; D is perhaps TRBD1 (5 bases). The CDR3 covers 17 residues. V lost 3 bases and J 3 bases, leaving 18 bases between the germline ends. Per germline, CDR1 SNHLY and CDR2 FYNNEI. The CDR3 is CASSERGGWEINQPQHF. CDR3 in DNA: TGTGCCAGCAGTGAGCGGGGGGGTTGGGAGATCAATCAGCCCCAGCATTTT.

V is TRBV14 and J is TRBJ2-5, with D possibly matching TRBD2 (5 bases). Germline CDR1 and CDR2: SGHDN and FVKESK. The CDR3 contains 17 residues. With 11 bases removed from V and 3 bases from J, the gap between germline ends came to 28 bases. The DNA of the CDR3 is TGTGCCCCTGGTCGTCGGAGTTGCGGGCCTGAGGAAGAGACCCAGTACTTC. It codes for CAPGRRSCGPEEETQYF.

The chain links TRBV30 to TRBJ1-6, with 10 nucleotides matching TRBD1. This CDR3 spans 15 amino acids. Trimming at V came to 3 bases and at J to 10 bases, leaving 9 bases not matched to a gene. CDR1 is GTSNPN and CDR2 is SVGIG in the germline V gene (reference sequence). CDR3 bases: TGTGCCTGGAGCAGCGGTAGGACAGGGGGATCACCCCTCCACTTT. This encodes CAWSSGRTGGSPLHF.

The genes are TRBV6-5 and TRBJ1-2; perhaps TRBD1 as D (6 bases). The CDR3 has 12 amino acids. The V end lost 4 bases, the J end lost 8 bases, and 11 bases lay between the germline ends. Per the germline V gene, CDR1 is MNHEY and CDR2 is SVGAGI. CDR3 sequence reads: CASSSGAWGYTF. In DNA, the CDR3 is TGTGCCAGCAGTTCAGGGGCGTGGGGCTACACCTTC.

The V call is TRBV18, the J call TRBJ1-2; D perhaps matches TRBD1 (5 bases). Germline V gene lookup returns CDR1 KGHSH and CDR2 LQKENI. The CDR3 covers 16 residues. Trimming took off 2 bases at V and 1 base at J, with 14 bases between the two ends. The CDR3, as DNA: TGTGCCAGCTCACCAGGCCAGGGCCTTAATAACTATGGCTACACCTTC. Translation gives CASSPGQGLNNYGYTF.

CDR3 sequence: CASTLGPNYGYTF. CDR3 nucleotides: TGTGCCAGCACCCTCGGACCTAACTATGGCTACACCTTC. The V call is TRBV9, the J call TRBJ1-2; the D is unclear. Germline values: CDR1 SGDLS, CDR2 YYNGEE. Trimming left V 6 bases short and J 0 bases short, with 9 bases between. CDR3 size: 13 residues. Using reference TRBV9 and TRBJ1-2 for the parts outside the CDR3, the full variable domain is DSGVTQTPKHLITATGQRVTLRCSPRSGDLSVYWYQQSLDQGLQFLIQYYNGEERAKGNILERFSAQQFPDLHSELNLSSLELGDSALYFCASTLGPNYGYTFGSGTRLTVV.

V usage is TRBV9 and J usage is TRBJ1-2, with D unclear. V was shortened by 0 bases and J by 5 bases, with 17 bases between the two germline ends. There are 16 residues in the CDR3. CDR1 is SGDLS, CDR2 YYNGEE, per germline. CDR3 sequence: CASSVDSEGSLYGYTF. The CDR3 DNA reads TGTGCCAGCAGCGTAGACTCGGAGGGCAGTTTATATGGCTACACCTTC.

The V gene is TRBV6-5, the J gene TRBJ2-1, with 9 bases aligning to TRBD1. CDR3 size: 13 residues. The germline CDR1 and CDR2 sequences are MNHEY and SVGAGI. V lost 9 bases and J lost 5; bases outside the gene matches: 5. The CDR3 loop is CASDRGRHNEQFF. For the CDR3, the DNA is TGTGCCAGTGACAGGGGGAGGCACAATGAGCAGTTCTTC.

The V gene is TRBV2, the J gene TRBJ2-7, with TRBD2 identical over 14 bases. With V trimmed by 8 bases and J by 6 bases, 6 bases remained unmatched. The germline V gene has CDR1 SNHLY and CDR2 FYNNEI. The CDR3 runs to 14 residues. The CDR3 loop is CASWTSGGQGEQYF. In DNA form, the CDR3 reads TGTGCCAGCTGGACTAGCGGGGGGCAAGGCGAGCAGTACTTC. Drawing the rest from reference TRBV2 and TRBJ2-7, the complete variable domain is EPEVTQTPSHQVTQMGQEVILRCVPISNHLYFYWYRQILGQKVEFLVSFYNNEISEKSEIFDDQFSVERPDGSNFTLKIRSTKLEDSAMYFCASWTSGGQGEQYFGPGTRLTVT.

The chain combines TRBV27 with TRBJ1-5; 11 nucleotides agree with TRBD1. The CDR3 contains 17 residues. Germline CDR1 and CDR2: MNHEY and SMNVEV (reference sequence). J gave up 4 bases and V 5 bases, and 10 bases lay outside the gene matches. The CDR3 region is CASSLLSGTGGNQPQHF. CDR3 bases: TGTGCCAGCAGTCTCCTCTCCGGGACAGGGGGAAATCAGCCCCAGCATTTT.

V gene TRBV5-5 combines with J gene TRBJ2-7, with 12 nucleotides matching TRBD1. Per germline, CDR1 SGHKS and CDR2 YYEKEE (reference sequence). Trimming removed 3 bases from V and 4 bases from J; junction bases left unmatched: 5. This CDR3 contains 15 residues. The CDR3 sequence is CASSWGQGASYEQYF. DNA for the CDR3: TGTGCCAGCAGCTGGGGACAGGGGGCTTCTTACGAGCAGTACTTC.

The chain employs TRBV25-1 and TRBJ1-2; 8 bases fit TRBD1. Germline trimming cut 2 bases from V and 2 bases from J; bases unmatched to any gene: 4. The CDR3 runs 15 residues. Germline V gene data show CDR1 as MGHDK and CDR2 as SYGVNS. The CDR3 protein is CASSEPWTGNYGYTF. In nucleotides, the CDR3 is TGTGCCAGCAGTGAACCCTGGACAGGGAACTATGGCTACACCTTC.

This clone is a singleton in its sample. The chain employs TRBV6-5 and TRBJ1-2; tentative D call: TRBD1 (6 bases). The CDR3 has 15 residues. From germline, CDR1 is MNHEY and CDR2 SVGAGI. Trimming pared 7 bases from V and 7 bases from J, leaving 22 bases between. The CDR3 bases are TGTGCCAGCACAGAATTTCCCGCAGGGGTGTCTGGCTACACCTTC. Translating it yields CASTEFPAGVSGYTF.

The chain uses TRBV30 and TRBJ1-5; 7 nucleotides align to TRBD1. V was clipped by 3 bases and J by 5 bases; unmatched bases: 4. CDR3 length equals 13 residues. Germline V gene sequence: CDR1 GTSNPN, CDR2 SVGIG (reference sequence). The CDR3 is CAWSPGTDQPQHF. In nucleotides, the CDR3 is TGTGCCTGGAGCCCTGGGACAGATCAGCCCCAGCATTTT. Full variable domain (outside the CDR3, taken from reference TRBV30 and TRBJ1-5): SQTIHQWPATLVQPVGSPLSLECTVEGTSNPNLYWYRQAAGRGLQLLFYSVGIGQISSEVPQNLSASRPQDRQFILSSKKLLLSDSGFYLCAWSPGTDQPQHFGDGTRLSIL.

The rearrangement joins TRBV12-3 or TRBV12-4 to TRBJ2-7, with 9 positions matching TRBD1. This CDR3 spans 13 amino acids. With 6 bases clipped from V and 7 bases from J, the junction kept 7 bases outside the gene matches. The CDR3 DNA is TGTGCCAGCAGCTCCGGGACAGGGAGGGAGCAGTACTTC. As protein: CASSSGTGREQYF.

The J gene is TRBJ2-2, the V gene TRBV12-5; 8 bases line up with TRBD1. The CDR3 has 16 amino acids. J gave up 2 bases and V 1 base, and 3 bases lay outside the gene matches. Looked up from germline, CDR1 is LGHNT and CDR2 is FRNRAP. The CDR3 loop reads CASGLGTGPNTGELFF. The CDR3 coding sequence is TGTGCTAGTGGTTTGGGGACAGGGCCAAACACCGGGGAGCTGTTTTTT.